A selection of T cell receptor beta chains follows, all from one sample in a study of blood T cell repertoires in COVID-19. Assay: immunoSEQ multiplex PCR; the TCRdb copy retains only in-frame clones and omits some. The data show approximately 90,000 clones, roughly nine tenths seen once. What was sequenced was peripheral blood. These receptors were obtained from a woman aged 70-85 years with acute or convalescent COVID-19. Each CDR3 is given with its conserved first and last residue. Each record gives: clone size, D gene, J gene, V gene, CDR3 length, CDR3 DNA, CDR3 protein. D genes are given only for firm matches. Clone size is shown for a subset of rows, as once, few, many or a class of expanded clone.

clone_size: .; d_call: TRBD1; j_call: TRBJ1-6; v_call: TRBV7-6; cdr3_length: 16; cdr3_nt: TGTGCCAGCAGCTTAGCGGGACAGGGAGGGAATTCACCCCTCCACTTT; cdr3_aa: CASSLAGQGGNSPLHF
clone_size: .; d_call: TRBD1; j_call: TRBJ1-2; v_call: TRBV5-4; cdr3_length: 16; cdr3_nt: TGTGCCAGCAGCTTTGGAACCGGGACAGGGGACTATGGCTACACCTTC; cdr3_aa: CASSFGTGTGDYGYTF
clone_size: .; d_call: TRBD1; j_call: TRBJ2-1; v_call: TRBV6-1; cdr3_length: 15; cdr3_nt: TGTGCCAGCAGTGAAGACGGGACAGGGTACAATGAGCAGTTCTTC; cdr3_aa: CASSEDGTGYNEQFF
clone_size: .; d_call: .; j_call: TRBJ1-3; v_call: TRBV7-6; cdr3_length: 14; cdr3_nt: TGTGCCAGCAGCCAAGTACACTCTGGAAACACCATATATTTT; cdr3_aa: CASSQVHSGNTIYF
clone_size: .; d_call: .; j_call: TRBJ2-3; v_call: TRBV2; cdr3_length: 15; cdr3_nt: TGTGCCAGCACCTTCTCGGGGGTTGGGACAGATACGCAGTATTTT; cdr3_aa: CASTFSGVGTDTQYF
clone_size: .; d_call: TRBD1; j_call: TRBJ1-2; v_call: TRBV7-8; cdr3_length: 14; cdr3_nt: TGTGCCAGCAGCAGAGCGGACAGGGGGAACGGCTACACCTTC; cdr3_aa: CASSRADRGNGYTF
clone_size: .; d_call: .; j_call: TRBJ2-2; v_call: TRBV23-1; cdr3_length: 13; cdr3_nt: TGCGCCAGCAGTCATCCGGGGTCTCGGGAGCTGTTTTTT; cdr3_aa: CASSHPGSRELFF
clone_size: .; d_call: TRBD1; j_call: TRBJ1-2; v_call: TRBV10-2; cdr3_length: 15; cdr3_nt: TGCGCCAGCAGTGCAAGGGACAGCATAAACTATGGCTACACCTTC; cdr3_aa: CASSARDSINYGYTF
clone_size: .; d_call: .; j_call: TRBJ2-5; v_call: TRBV24-1; cdr3_length: 11; cdr3_nt: TGTGCCACCGCACAGGGAGAGACCCAGTACTTC; cdr3_aa: CATAQGETQYF
clone_size: .; d_call: .; j_call: TRBJ2-2; v_call: TRBV5-1; cdr3_length: 16; cdr3_nt: TGCGCCAGCAGCTTGCGAAGGACAACTTACACCGGGGAGCTGTTTTTT; cdr3_aa: CASSLRRTTYTGELFF
clone_size: once; d_call: .; j_call: TRBJ1-1; v_call: TRBV9; cdr3_length: 14; cdr3_nt: TGTGCCAGCAGCGTAGGAGGGTTTGGGACTGAAGCTTTCTTT; cdr3_aa: CASSVGGFGTEAFF
clone_size: once; d_call: .; j_call: TRBJ1-6; v_call: TRBV5-1; cdr3_length: 14; cdr3_nt: TGCGCCAGCAGCTCAGGACAGTATAATTCACCCCTCCACTTT; cdr3_aa: CASSSGQYNSPLHF
clone_size: .; d_call: TRBD1; j_call: TRBJ1-5; v_call: TRBV30; cdr3_length: 16; cdr3_nt: TGTGCCTGGAGTCTCTCCGGGACAGGGATTCATCAGCCCCAGCATTTT; cdr3_aa: CAWSLSGTGIHQPQHF
clone_size: .; d_call: .; j_call: TRBJ1-2; v_call: TRBV28; cdr3_length: 13; cdr3_nt: TGTGCCAGCAGTTTAGCGGTTTCAAGTGGCTACACCTTC; cdr3_aa: CASSLAVSSGYTF
clone_size: .; d_call: TRBD2; j_call: TRBJ2-2; v_call: TRBV6-5; cdr3_length: 15; cdr3_nt: TGTGCCAGCAGTTACATCAGCGGGATCGGCGGGGAGCTGTTTTTT; cdr3_aa: CASSYISGIGGELFF
clone_size: .; d_call: .; j_call: TRBJ2-1; v_call: TRBV11-3; cdr3_length: 14; cdr3_nt: TGTGCCAGCGGTCCGGGGTACTCCTACAATGAGCAGTTCTTC; cdr3_aa: CASGPGYSYNEQFF
clone_size: .; d_call: TRBD1; j_call: TRBJ1-1; v_call: TRBV9; cdr3_length: 16; cdr3_nt: TGTGCCAGCAGCGTAGGGACAGGATATATGAACACTGAAGCTTTCTTT; cdr3_aa: CASSVGTGYMNTEAFF
clone_size: once; d_call: .; j_call: TRBJ1-2; v_call: TRBV5-4; cdr3_length: 16; cdr3_nt: TGTGCCAGCAGCTTGGACAGGTCCTTTTCTAACTATGGCTACACCTTC; cdr3_aa: CASSLDRSFSNYGYTF
clone_size: .; d_call: .; j_call: TRBJ2-1; v_call: TRBV5-1; cdr3_length: 15; cdr3_nt: TGCGCCAGCAGCTTGGACGCGGACTCCTACAATGAGCAGTTCTTC; cdr3_aa: CASSLDADSYNEQFF
clone_size: .; d_call: TRBD2; j_call: TRBJ2-1; v_call: TRBV28; cdr3_length: 14; cdr3_nt: TGTGCCAGCAGCACGGGACTAGACCTCCCCGAGCAGTTCTTC; cdr3_aa: CASSTGLDLPEQFF
clone_size: .; d_call: .; j_call: TRBJ1-6; v_call: TRBV11-2; cdr3_length: 14; cdr3_nt: TGTGCCAGCAGCTTGAACAGGGTTGGGTCACCCCTCCACTTT; cdr3_aa: CASSLNRVGSPLHF
clone_size: few; d_call: TRBD1; j_call: TRBJ1-5; v_call: TRBV5-8; cdr3_length: 14; cdr3_nt: TGTGCCAGCAGCGAGGGACAGGGGGCCGAACCCCAGCATTTT; cdr3_aa: CASSEGQGAEPQHF
clone_size: .; d_call: TRBD1; j_call: TRBJ2-1; v_call: TRBV5-5; cdr3_length: 12; cdr3_nt: TGTGCCAGCAGCTTGGGGGGACAGGGGCAGTTCTTC; cdr3_aa: CASSLGGQGQFF
clone_size: .; d_call: .; j_call: TRBJ1-2; v_call: TRBV12-3/TRBV12-4; cdr3_length: 12; cdr3_nt: TGTGCCAGCAGTGCCGGGAGCTATGGCTACACCTTC; cdr3_aa: CASSAGSYGYTF
clone_size: .; d_call: .; j_call: TRBJ1-5; v_call: TRBV27; cdr3_length: 15; cdr3_nt: TGTGCCAGCAGTTCCCAGGGAGGGGTTTACCAGCCCCAGCATTTT; cdr3_aa: CASSSQGGVYQPQHF
clone_size: .; d_call: .; j_call: TRBJ2-1; v_call: TRBV4-1; cdr3_length: 15; cdr3_nt: TGCGCCAGCAGCCGAGGACTTGTGGGAGGCAATGAGCAGTTCTTC; cdr3_aa: CASSRGLVGGNEQFF
clone_size: .; d_call: .; j_call: TRBJ2-5; v_call: TRBV11-2; cdr3_length: 15; cdr3_nt: TGTGCCAGCAGTCCTAGACAGCTAAACCAAGAGACCCAGTACTTC; cdr3_aa: CASSPRQLNQETQYF
clone_size: .; d_call: .; j_call: TRBJ2-3; v_call: TRBV19; cdr3_length: 13; cdr3_nt: TGTGCCAGCATGGGGACTTCGCCGTATACGCAGTATTTT; cdr3_aa: CASMGTSPYTQYF
clone_size: .; d_call: .; j_call: TRBJ1-1; v_call: TRBV7-9; cdr3_length: 16; cdr3_nt: TGTGCCAGCAGCTTAAGCCGAACAGGGCAATTCACTGAAGCTTTCTTT; cdr3_aa: CASSLSRTGQFTEAFF
clone_size: once; d_call: TRBD1; j_call: TRBJ1-4; v_call: TRBV19; cdr3_length: 15; cdr3_nt: TGTGCCAGCTCCGGGACAGCTGCAACTAATGAAAAACTGTTTTTT; cdr3_aa: CASSGTAATNEKLFF
clone_size: once; d_call: .; j_call: TRBJ2-3; v_call: TRBV5-4; cdr3_length: 16; cdr3_nt: TGTGCCAGCAGCTTGGAACCAGGCCTCGCGTCTGATACGCAGTATTTT; cdr3_aa: CASSLEPGLASDTQYF
clone_size: once; d_call: .; j_call: TRBJ1-5; v_call: TRBV7-8; cdr3_length: 15; cdr3_nt: TGTGCCAGCAGCTTAAACGCGCATAGCAATCAGCCCCAGCATTTT; cdr3_aa: CASSLNAHSNQPQHF
clone_size: .; d_call: .; j_call: TRBJ1-3; v_call: TRBV19; cdr3_length: 16; cdr3_nt: TGTGCCAGTAGGCCTCTGGCGGGACGCTCTGGAAACACCATATATTTT; cdr3_aa: CASRPLAGRSGNTIYF
clone_size: few; d_call: .; j_call: TRBJ1-4; v_call: TRBV28; cdr3_length: 16; cdr3_nt: TGTGCCAGCAGACCAAAACAGGGTGTCTATGAAAAACTACTGTTTTTT; cdr3_aa: CASRPKQGVYEKLLFF
clone_size: .; d_call: .; j_call: TRBJ1-3; v_call: TRBV5-1; cdr3_length: 16; cdr3_nt: TGCGCCAGCAGCTTAACCCCTGCGGACTCTGGAAACACCATATATTTT; cdr3_aa: CASSLTPADSGNTIYF
clone_size: .; d_call: .; j_call: TRBJ2-2; v_call: TRBV10-3; cdr3_length: 15; cdr3_nt: TGTGCCATCAGTTTGGACGGGAGTAATTCCGGGGAGCTGTTTTTT; cdr3_aa: CAISLDGSNSGELFF
clone_size: .; d_call: .; j_call: TRBJ2-5; v_call: TRBV7-9; cdr3_length: 13; cdr3_nt: TGTGCCAGCAGTTTAGCCCCGCAGGAGACCCAGTACTTC; cdr3_aa: CASSLAPQETQYF
clone_size: .; d_call: TRBD1; j_call: TRBJ2-1; v_call: TRBV6-6; cdr3_length: 14; cdr3_nt: TGTGCCAGCACAGGGCAGGGGGCCTACAATGAGCAGTTCTTC; cdr3_aa: CASTGQGAYNEQFF
clone_size: .; d_call: .; j_call: TRBJ1-5; v_call: TRBV10-3; cdr3_length: 14; cdr3_nt: TGTGCCATCAGTGAGTCGGCTAGCAATCAGCCCCAGCATTTT; cdr3_aa: CAISESASNQPQHF
clone_size: .; d_call: TRBD1; j_call: TRBJ2-3; v_call: TRBV18; cdr3_length: 16; cdr3_nt: TGTGCCAGCTCACTTCTCCCCGGGACAGGCACAGATACGCAGTATTTT; cdr3_aa: CASSLLPGTGTDTQYF
clone_size: .; d_call: .; j_call: TRBJ1-5; v_call: TRBV5-1; cdr3_length: 13; cdr3_nt: TGCGCCAGCAGCTCCCGTCCCAATCAGCCCCAGCATTTT; cdr3_aa: CASSSRPNQPQHF
clone_size: .; d_call: TRBD1; j_call: TRBJ2-1; v_call: TRBV19; cdr3_length: 13; cdr3_nt: TGTGCCAGTAGTGCGACAGGGTGGGTTGAGCAGTTCTTC; cdr3_aa: CASSATGWVEQFF
clone_size: .; d_call: .; j_call: TRBJ2-5; v_call: TRBV29-1; cdr3_length: 13; cdr3_nt: TGCAGCGTTGAAGGCGAGTACCAAGAGACCCAGTACTTC; cdr3_aa: CSVEGEYQETQYF
clone_size: .; d_call: TRBD1; j_call: TRBJ1-4; v_call: TRBV2; cdr3_length: 14; cdr3_nt: TGTGCCAGCAGTTTGGGACAGTATAATGAAAAACTGTTTTTT; cdr3_aa: CASSLGQYNEKLFF
clone_size: .; d_call: .; j_call: TRBJ1-1; v_call: TRBV28; cdr3_length: 16; cdr3_nt: TGTGCCAGCAGTTCCCAAACGACAGGTTGGAACACTGAAGCTTTCTTT; cdr3_aa: CASSSQTTGWNTEAFF
clone_size: .; d_call: .; j_call: TRBJ1-3; v_call: TRBV21-1; cdr3_length: 12; cdr3_nt: TGTGCCAGCAGCAGAGGGTGGAACACCATATATTTT; cdr3_aa: CASSRGWNTIYF
clone_size: .; d_call: .; j_call: TRBJ1-6; v_call: TRBV28; cdr3_length: 14; cdr3_nt: TGTGCCAGCAAATCGACACACCTGGTCTCACCCCTCCACTTT; cdr3_aa: CASKSTHLVSPLHF
clone_size: .; d_call: TRBD1; j_call: TRBJ2-1; v_call: TRBV5-1; cdr3_length: 15; cdr3_nt: TGCGCCAGCAGCCTACAACAGGGGCTGCACAATGAGCAGTTCTTC; cdr3_aa: CASSLQQGLHNEQFF
clone_size: .; d_call: .; j_call: TRBJ1-2; v_call: TRBV30; cdr3_length: 12; cdr3_nt: TGTGCCTGGAGTACTAGGCGCTATGGCTACACCTTC; cdr3_aa: CAWSTRRYGYTF
clone_size: .; d_call: .; j_call: TRBJ2-7; v_call: TRBV5-4; cdr3_length: 13; cdr3_nt: TGTGCCAGCAGCTTCCAGCAGGGCTACGAGCAGTACTTC; cdr3_aa: CASSFQQGYEQYF
clone_size: .; d_call: .; j_call: TRBJ2-5; v_call: TRBV9; cdr3_length: 15; cdr3_nt: TGTGCCAGCAGCACTAGGGGAGGGGGGCAAGAGACCCAGTACTTC; cdr3_aa: CASSTRGGGQETQYF
clone_size: .; d_call: .; j_call: TRBJ2-5; v_call: TRBV5-4; cdr3_length: 15; cdr3_nt: TGTGCCAGCAGCTTACGTGACAGGATCAGAGAGCCCCAGTACTTC; cdr3_aa: CASSLRDRIREPQYF
clone_size: .; d_call: TRBD1; j_call: TRBJ1-2; v_call: TRBV19; cdr3_length: 14; cdr3_nt: TGTGCCAGTAGCCCGGGACAGGGGGGCTATGGCTACACCTTC; cdr3_aa: CASSPGQGGYGYTF
clone_size: few; d_call: .; j_call: TRBJ1-4; v_call: TRBV5-4; cdr3_length: 12; cdr3_nt: TGTGCCAGCAGCTTGGACATACAGGATTATACATTT; cdr3_aa: CASSLDIQDYTF
clone_size: .; d_call: .; j_call: TRBJ1-6; v_call: TRBV28; cdr3_length: 15; cdr3_nt: TGTGCCAGCAGAATCCAACAGCTCGGAGGATCACCCCTCCACTTT; cdr3_aa: CASRIQQLGGSPLHF
clone_size: .; d_call: .; j_call: TRBJ1-2; v_call: TRBV5-1; cdr3_length: 13; cdr3_nt: TGCGCCAGCAGCTTAGGTATGTCGGGGGGCTACACCTTC; cdr3_aa: CASSLGMSGGYTF
clone_size: .; d_call: .; j_call: TRBJ2-2; v_call: TRBV3-1/TRBV3-2; cdr3_length: 11; cdr3_nt: TGTGCAAGCAGTCGGACCGGGGAGCTGTTTTTT; cdr3_aa: CASSRTGELFF
clone_size: .; d_call: TRBD1; j_call: TRBJ1-5; v_call: TRBV28; cdr3_length: 14; cdr3_nt: TGTGCCACCAACGACAGGGTTAGCAATCAGCCCCAGCATTTT; cdr3_aa: CATNDRVSNQPQHF
clone_size: .; d_call: .; j_call: TRBJ2-1; v_call: TRBV11-2; cdr3_length: 15; cdr3_nt: TGTGCCAGCAGCCCCCCCCGGGGTTTTAACAATGAGCAGTTCTTC; cdr3_aa: CASSPPRGFNNEQFF